The following is a TCR beta chain sequence with its context. These data originate in a study of blood T cell repertoires in COVID-19. Background on the study: Nucleic acid was either cDNA or gDNA, and it came from T cells, B-cell-depleted T cells, or PBMCs.

Original processing notes: Reference gene primer amplification gave nucleated cell count estimates. The protocol was immunoSEQ multiplex PCR, while the TCRdb copy is restricted to in-frame clones and leaves out a portion. The V and J calls and clone size come from that table; D and trimming were worked out from the DNA. Of around 310,000 clones in the sample, 75% to 90% were seen once. The CDR3 totals 12 residues. Germline CDR1 MDHEN, CDR2 SYDVKM. Unmatched junction bases numbered 7, after V lost 6 bases and J lost 12 bases. V usage is TRBV28 and J usage is TRBJ1-4; 7 nucleotides align to TRBD1. The sequence derives from a woman aged 60 to 75 with acute or convalescent COVID-19. The sequencing sample was made of peripheral blood. The CDR3 region has the DNA TGTGCCAGCAGGCAAAACAGGGGAGAACTGTTTTTT. This codes for CASRQNRGELFF.